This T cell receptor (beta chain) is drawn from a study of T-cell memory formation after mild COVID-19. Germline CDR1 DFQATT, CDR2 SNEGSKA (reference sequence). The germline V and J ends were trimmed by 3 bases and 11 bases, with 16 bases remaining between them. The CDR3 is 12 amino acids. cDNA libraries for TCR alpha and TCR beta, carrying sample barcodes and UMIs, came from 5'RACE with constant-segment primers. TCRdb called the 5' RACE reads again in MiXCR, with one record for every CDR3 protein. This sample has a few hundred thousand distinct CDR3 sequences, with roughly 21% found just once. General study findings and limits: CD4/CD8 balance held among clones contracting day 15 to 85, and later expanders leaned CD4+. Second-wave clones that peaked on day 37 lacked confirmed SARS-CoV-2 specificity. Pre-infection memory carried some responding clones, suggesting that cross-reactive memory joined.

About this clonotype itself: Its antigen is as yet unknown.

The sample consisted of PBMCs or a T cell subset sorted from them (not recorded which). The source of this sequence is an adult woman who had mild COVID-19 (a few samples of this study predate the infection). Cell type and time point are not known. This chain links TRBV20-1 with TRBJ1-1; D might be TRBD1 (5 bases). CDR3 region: CSASYPSGGAFF. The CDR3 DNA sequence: TGCAGTGCTAGTTACCCATCGGGGGGGGCTTTCTTT.